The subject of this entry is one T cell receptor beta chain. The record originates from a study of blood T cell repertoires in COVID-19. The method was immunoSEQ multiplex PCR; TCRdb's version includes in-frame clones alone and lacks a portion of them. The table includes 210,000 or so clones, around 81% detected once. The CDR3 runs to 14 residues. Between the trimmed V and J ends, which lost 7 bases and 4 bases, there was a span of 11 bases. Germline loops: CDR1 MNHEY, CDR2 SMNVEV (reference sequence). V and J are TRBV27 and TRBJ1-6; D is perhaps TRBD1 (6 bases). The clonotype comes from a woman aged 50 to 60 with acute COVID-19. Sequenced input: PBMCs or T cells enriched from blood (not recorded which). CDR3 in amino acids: CASTMDRYNSPLHF. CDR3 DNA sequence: TGTGCCAGCACAATGGACAGATATAATTCACCCCTCCACTTT.